These 28 T cell receptor beta chains were sequenced from one sample in a study of shared clonotypes between healthy human individuals. Some clones are missing from TCRdb's copy, which holds only in-frame ones; the method was immunoSEQ multiplex PCR. The sample includes about 2 million clones, approximately 95% of them seen just once. The source material was naive CD4+ T cells sorted from blood. As to subset: CD45RA+ positively selected. The receptors originated from a man aged 18-30 years in good health.

The chain has TRBV18 and TRBJ1-2, with D tentatively TRBD1 (6 bases). V shed 4 bases and J shed 13 bases, with 10 bases lying between them. Germline V gene sequence: CDR1 KGHSH, CDR2 LQKENI. The CDR3 has 10 residues. The CDR3 sequence: CASSQGHLTF. In DNA, the CDR3 is TGTGCCAGCTCACAGGGACACCTCACCTTC.

This rearrangement joins TRBV5-1 to TRBJ1-3; maybe TRBD1 (6 bases). There are 15 residues in the CDR3. The germline V gene has CDR1 SGHRS and CDR2 YFSETQ. V was cut by 4 bases and J by 2 bases, with 13 bases left in between. Written as DNA, the CDR3 is TGCGCCAGCAGCCCCCAGGGGACTCCTGGAAACACCATATATTTT. Its translation is CASSPQGTPGNTIYF.

V gene TRBV6-1 combines with J gene TRBJ1-2, with D tentatively TRBD1 (5 bases). The V gene's germline CDR1 is MNHNS and CDR2 SASEGT. The V gene lost 6 bases and the J gene lost 1 base, with 12 bases spanning the gap. The length of the CDR3 is 14 residues. CDR3 amino acids: CASRQGSINYGYTF. CDR3 DNA sequence: TGTGCCAGCAGGCAGGGAAGCATTAACTATGGCTACACCTTC.

The sample holds one count of this clone. V is TRBV6-6 and J is TRBJ2-2; perhaps D is TRBD1 or TRBD2 (5 bases each). This CDR3 comprises 14 residues. Per germline, CDR1 MNHNY and CDR2 SVGAGI (reference sequence). V lost 2 bases to trimming and J lost 3 bases, with 7 bases between them. For the CDR3, the DNA is TGTGCCAGCAGTTACGGGGGTTACACCGGGGAGCTGTTTTTT. This encodes CASSYGGYTGELFF.

This clone was found once. V and J are TRBV4-3 and TRBJ2-5; D is possibly TRBD1 (5 bases). The ends were cut back, 0 bases at V and 7 bases at J, with 15 bases in the middle. Germline CDR1 reads LGHNA; CDR2 reads YSLEER. This CDR3 contains 15 residues. The CDR3 spells CASSQDYRGSGTQYF. For the CDR3, the DNA is TGCGCCAGCAGCCAAGATTATAGGGGCTCGGGGACCCAGTACTTC.

The chain links TRBV7-9 to TRBJ2-5; D uncertain. The V gene's germline CDR1 is SEHNR and CDR2 FQNEAQ (reference sequence). V lost 4 bases to trimming and J lost 5 bases, with 17 bases between them. This CDR3 spans 15 amino acids. CDR3 region: CASSSRLDGRETQYF. DNA of the CDR3: TGTGCCAGCAGCTCCCGATTAGACGGGCGCGAGACCCAGTACTTC.

The chain links TRBV5-1 to TRBJ2-1, with 14 bases lining up with TRBD2. This CDR3 is 19 amino acids long. The germline gives CDR1 SGHRS, CDR2 YFSETQ. With V trimmed by 7 bases and J by 5 bases, 17 bases remained unmatched. The CDR3 DNA reads TGCGCCAGCGACCCGGGACTAGCGGGAGTTCTGGCTAAGAACAATGAGCAGTTCTTC. Its protein product is CASDPGLAGVLAKNNEQFF.

The V call is TRBV4-1, the J call TRBJ2-7; tentatively, D is TRBD2 (6 bases). The germline V gene has CDR1 MGHRA and CDR2 YSYEKL. CDR3 size: 15 residues. V was pared by 4 bases and J by 2 bases, with 15 bases between. The chain's CDR3 is CASSPRGGSPYEQYF. Written as DNA, the CDR3 is TGCGCCAGCAGCCCTCGTGGAGGGTCCCCCTACGAGCAGTACTTC.

V is TRBV30 and J is TRBJ1-4; tentatively, D is TRBD1 (5 bases). Deletions cut 7 bases from V and 2 bases from J, with 11 bases between. CDR3 length: 13 amino acids. Per germline, CDR1 GTSNPN and CDR2 SVGIG (reference sequence). Written as DNA, the CDR3 is TGTGCCTACCAGGGATCGACTAATGAAAAACTGTTTTTT. Translated, it gives CAYQGSTNEKLFF.

This clone occurred once. The chain recombines TRBV6-1 with TRBJ1-6; 10 bases agree with TRBD1. V lost 1 base, J lost 10 bases, and 13 bases stayed unmatched. The length of the CDR3 is 18 residues. Germline assignment: CDR1 MNHNS and CDR2 SASEGT. CDR3 loop: CASSEDISSGTGASPLHF. As DNA, the CDR3 is TGTGCCAGCAGTGAAGATATTTCGTCCGGGACAGGGGCGTCACCCCTCCACTTT.

A remark on this clone: The same CDR3 also results from other DNA sequences found in this sample. The rearrangement joins TRBV30 to TRBJ2-7; TRBD1 agrees at 7 bases. CDR3 size: 13 residues. CDR1 is GTSNPN and CDR2 is SVGIG in the germline V gene (reference sequence). V was clipped by 3 bases and J by 0 bases; unmatched bases: 2. The CDR3 reads CAWRRQGSYEQYF. For the CDR3, the DNA is TGTGCCTGGAGACGACAGGGCTCCTACGAGCAGTACTTC.

With respect to this clone: The junction shows a germline mismatch at one end, possibly a read error. The rearrangement joins TRBV7-7 to TRBJ2-3; 9 nucleotides align to TRBD1. Germline CDR1 reads SSHAT; CDR2 reads FNYEAQ (reference sequence). The CDR3 totals 15 residues. CDR3 DNA: TGTGCTAGCAGCCAACAGGGGGCCCTCACAGATACGCAGTATTTT. Its protein product is CASSQQGALTDTQYF.

V usage is TRBV7-2 and J usage is TRBJ1-4; D not certain. With 1 base removed from V and 0 bases from J, the gap between germline ends came to 9 bases. This CDR3 spans 16 amino acids. Germline V gene sequence: CDR1 SGHTA, CDR2 FQGNSA. CDR3 residues: CASSLVFSATNEKLFF. The CDR3 DNA is TGTGCCAGCAGCTTAGTATTCAGTGCAACTAATGAAAAACTGTTTTTT.

J is TRBJ2-7 and V is TRBV11-2, with D unresolved. Germline CDR1 and CDR2: SGHAT and FQNNGV. The CDR3 runs to 15 residues. V shed 1 base and J shed 6 bases, with 16 bases lying between them. CDR3 sequence (DNA): TGTGCCAGCAGCTTAGCGGGTGCCAGTCCGGGCGAGCAGTACTTC. The encoded protein is CASSLAGASPGEQYF.

V and J are TRBV5-1 and TRBJ2-7, with 7 bases matching TRBD1. J was trimmed by 4 bases and V by 2 bases; bases with no gene match: 15. CDR1 and CDR2 (germline): SGHRS, YFSETQ. This CDR3 has 17 amino acids. For the CDR3, the DNA is TGCGCCAGCAGCTTCGCCCCCTCTGACAGGGTCAGTTACGAGCAGTACTTC. Translated: CASSFAPSDRVSYEQYF.

The rearrangement joins TRBV7-2 to TRBJ2-1, with D tentatively TRBD1 or TRBD2 (5 bases each). Trimming left V 6 bases short and J 4 bases short, with 16 bases between. The V gene's germline CDR1 is SGHTA and CDR2 FQGNSA. CDR3 size: 15 residues. The CDR3 DNA reads as TGTGCCAGCAGTCCCTTCCGGGACGGTTACAATGAGCAGTTCTTC. This translates into CASSPFRDGYNEQFF.

The chain links TRBV6-5 to TRBJ2-7; no firm D call. The CDR3 length is 15 residues. The germline V gene encodes CDR1 MNHEY and CDR2 SVGAGI. Trimming removed 0 bases at V and 1 base at J, with 10 bases between. CDR3 DNA sequence: TGTGCCAGCAGTTACTCGATCCTAAAATCCTACGAGCAGTACTTC. It encodes CASSYSILKSYEQYF.

In this sample, this clone turned up a few times. The chain has TRBV2 and TRBJ1-6; no reliable D call. Germline CDR1 SNHLY, CDR2 FYNNEI. The CDR3 length is 11 residues. V lost 0 bases, J lost 12 bases, and 3 bases lay in between. In DNA form, the CDR3 reads TGTGCCAGCAGTGAAGCCGGACCCCTCCACTTT. Amino acids: CASSEAGPLHF.

The rearrangement links TRBV19 to TRBJ1-2, with TRBD1 matching 10 bases. The trim removed 7 bases at V and 6 bases at J, leaving 8 bases unmatched. This CDR3 region has 14 residues. CDR1 and CDR2 (germline): LNHDA, SQIVND (reference sequence). CDR3 DNA sequence: TGTGCCAGTAATCAGGGACAGGGGTGGAATGGCTACACCTTC. Protein product: CASNQGQGWNGYTF.

The chain employs TRBV2 and TRBJ2-3; TRBD2 matches at 9 bases. The germline V gene has CDR1 SNHLY and CDR2 FYNNEI. The V segment lost 5 bases and the J segment 3 bases; nucleotides outside the gene matches: 3. CDR3 length: 14 residues. CDR3 region: CASSFLAGTDTQYF. The CDR3 bases are TGTGCCAGCAGTTTTCTAGCGGGAACAGATACGCAGTATTTT.

This clone has only one observation. The chain is built from TRBV6-1 and TRBJ2-7; TRBD1 matches at 8 bases. There are 16 residues in the CDR3. With 2 bases clipped from V and 5 bases from J, the junction kept 11 bases outside the gene matches. Germline loops: CDR1 MNHNS, CDR2 SASEGT. The CDR3 nucleotides read TGTGCCAGCAGTGAAAGATCTCTAGGACAGGGCCACGAGCAGTACTTC. Residues: CASSERSLGQGHEQYF.

As regards this clone: Other DNA variants within this sample encode the same CDR3. This sequence joins TRBV7-2 and TRBJ2-7; D tentatively reads TRBD1 or TRBD2 (5 bases each). The germline CDR1 and CDR2 sequences are SGHTA and FQGNSA. V lost 2 bases and J lost 4, with 15 bases in between. The CDR3 loop spans 15 amino acids. CDR3 loop: CASSLRGQGGYEQYF. DNA for the CDR3: TGTGCCAGCAGCTTAAGAGGGCAGGGTGGGTACGAGCAGTACTTC. Complete variable domain (other parts from reference TRBV7-2 and TRBJ2-7): GAGVSQSPSNKVTEKGKDVELRCDPISGHTALYWYRQSLGQGLEFLIYFQGNSAPDKSGLPSDRFSAERTGGSVSTLTIQRTQQEDSAVYLCASSLRGQGGYEQYFGPGTRLTVT.

The rearrangement joins TRBV9 to TRBJ1-1, with D uncertain. CDR1 and CDR2 from the germline V gene are SGDLS and YYNGEE. V was pared by 1 base and J by 1 base, with 8 bases between. The CDR3 sequence is 14 residues long. This chain's CDR3 is CASSVLSGNTEAFF. The DNA of the CDR3 is TGTGCCAGCAGCGTACTTTCAGGGAACACTGAAGCTTTCTTT.

The V and J genes are TRBV5-1 and TRBJ1-4; 9 bases are shared with TRBD1. The CDR3 is made up of 15 amino acids. V shed 4 bases and J 8 bases; nucleotides not matched to a gene: 9. Germline assignment: CDR1 SGHRS and CDR2 YFSETQ. CDR3 region: CASSPTTGGREKLFF. The CDR3 nucleotides are TGCGCCAGCAGCCCCACGACAGGGGGTCGCGAAAAACTGTTTTTT.

The chain links TRBV5-4 to TRBJ2-1, with 8 bases aligning to TRBD2. The germline V gene encodes CDR1 SGHNT and CDR2 YYREEE (reference sequence). This CDR3 has 16 amino acids. V lost 0 bases and J lost 8; bases outside the gene matches: 10. CDR3 loop: CASSLAGIAGQHEQFF. CDR3 coding DNA: TGTGCCAGCAGCTTGGCGGGGATAGCGGGGCAGCATGAGCAGTTCTTC. The full variable domain, in which reference TRBV5-4 and TRBJ2-1 provide the parts outside the CDR3, is ETGVTQSPTHLIKTRGQQVTLRCSSQSGHNTVSWYQQALGQGPQFIFQYYREEENGRGNFPPRFSGLQFPNYSSELNVNALELDDSALYLCASSLAGIAGQHEQFFGPGTRLTVL.

The chain joins TRBV5-5 to TRBJ1-1, with D possibly matching TRBD1 (6 bases). Germline V CDR1 and CDR2: SGHKS, YYEKEE (reference sequence). The CDR3 sequence is 15 residues long. The V and J ends lost 7 bases and 2 bases respectively, with 18 bases between them. The CDR3 protein is CASRNEGHTNTEAFF. The CDR3 region has the DNA TGTGCCAGCCGCAACGAGGGACACACTAACACTGAAGCTTTCTTT.

The gene calls are TRBV5-4 and TRBJ1-6, with TRBD1 as a possible D gene (6 bases). CDR3 length: 16 amino acids. The germline V gene has CDR1 SGHNT and CDR2 YYREEE (reference sequence). Trimming took off 0 bases at V and 10 bases at J, with 17 bases between the two ends. Written as DNA, the CDR3 is TGTGCCAGCAGCTTGGAGCCCAGGGGAGGGAACTCACCCCTCCACTTT. It encodes CASSLEPRGGNSPLHF.

The chain uses TRBV29-1 and TRBJ1-1; the D gene is possibly TRBD1 (6 bases). Germline assignment: CDR1 SQVTM and CDR2 ANQGSEA. The CDR3 is 13 amino acids. Trimming stripped 4 bases from V and 4 bases from J, with 13 bases between. DNA for the CDR3: TGCAGCGTTGTACAAGGGGGTGGCACTGAAGCTTTCTTT. It codes for CSVVQGGGTEAFF.